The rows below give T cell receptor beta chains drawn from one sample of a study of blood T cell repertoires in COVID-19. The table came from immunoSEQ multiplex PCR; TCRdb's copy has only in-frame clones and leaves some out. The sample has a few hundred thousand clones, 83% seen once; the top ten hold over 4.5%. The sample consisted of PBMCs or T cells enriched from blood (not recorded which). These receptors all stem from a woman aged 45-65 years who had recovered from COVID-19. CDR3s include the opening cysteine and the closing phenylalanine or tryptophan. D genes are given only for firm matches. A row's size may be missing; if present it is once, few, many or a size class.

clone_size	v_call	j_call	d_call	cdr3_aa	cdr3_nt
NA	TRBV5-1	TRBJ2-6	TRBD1	CASSSWTGGSGANVLTF	TGCGCCAGCAGCTCCTGGACAGGGGGCTCTGGGGCCAACGTCCTGACTTTC
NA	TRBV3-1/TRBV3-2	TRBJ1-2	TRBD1	CASTDRGNNYGYTF	TGTGCCAGCACGGACAGGGGCAATAACTATGGCTACACCTTC
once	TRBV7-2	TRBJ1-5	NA	CASSLALGPGQPQHF	TGTGCCAGCAGCTTAGCTCTGGGCCCCGGTCAGCCCCAGCATTTT
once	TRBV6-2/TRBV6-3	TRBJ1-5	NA	CASSHDRTNQPQHF	TGTGCCAGCAGTCACGACAGAACCAATCAGCCCCAGCATTTT
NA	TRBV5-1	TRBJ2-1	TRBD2	CASSPASGPILYNEQFF	TGCGCCAGCAGCCCGGCTAGCGGCCCCATACTATACAATGAGCAGTTCTTC
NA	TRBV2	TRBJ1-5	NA	CASSLIGQLSSNQPQHF	TGTGCCAGCAGCTTAATCGGACAGCTAAGTAGCAATCAGCCCCAGCATTTT
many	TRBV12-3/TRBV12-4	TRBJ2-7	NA	CASSLARGEQYF	TGTGCCAGCAGTTTAGCGCGGGGAGAGCAGTACTTC
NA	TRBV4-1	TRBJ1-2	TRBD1	CASRGDRANRYGYTF	TGCGCCAGCAGGGGCGACAGGGCCAATAGGTATGGCTACACCTTC
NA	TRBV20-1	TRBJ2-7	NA	CSASMAGHYEQYF	TGCAGTGCTAGTATGGCGGGGCACTACGAGCAGTACTTC
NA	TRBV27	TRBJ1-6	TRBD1	CASSFSGGLDSPLHF	TGTGCCAGCAGTTTCTCAGGGGGCTTAGATTCACCCCTCCACTTT
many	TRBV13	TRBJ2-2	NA	CASRRTDTGELFF	TGTGCCAGCAGGAGGACTGATACCGGGGAGCTGTTTTTT
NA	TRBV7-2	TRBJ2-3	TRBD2	CASSSTSGGVYTQYF	TGTGCCAGCAGCTCGACTAGCGGGGGGGTGTATACGCAGTATTTT
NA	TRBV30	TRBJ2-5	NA	CAWSIQGVQETQYF	TGTGCCTGGAGTATACAGGGAGTCCAAGAGACCCAGTACTTC
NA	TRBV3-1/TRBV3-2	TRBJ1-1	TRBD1	CASSRQGATEAFF	TGTGCCAGCAGCCGACAGGGGGCCACTGAAGCTTTCTTT
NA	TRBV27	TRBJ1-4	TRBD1	CASSLQGDEKLFF	TGTGCCAGTTCCTTACAGGGGGACGAAAAACTGTTTTTT
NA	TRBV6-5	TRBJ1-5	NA	CASSYGGNNQPQHF	TGTGCCAGCAGTTACGGAGGGAACAATCAGCCCCAGCATTTT
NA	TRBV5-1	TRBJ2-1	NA	CASSVAAYNEQFF	TGCGCCAGCAGCGTAGCGGCCTACAATGAGCAGTTCTTC
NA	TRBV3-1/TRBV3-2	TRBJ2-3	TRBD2	CASSSGLAGGTDTQYF	TGTGCCAGCAGCTCCGGGCTAGCGGGGGGCACAGATACGCAGTATTTT
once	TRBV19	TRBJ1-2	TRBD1	CASSKDRGYQIGYTF	TGTGCCAGTAGTAAAGACAGGGGTTATCAAATTGGCTACACCTTC
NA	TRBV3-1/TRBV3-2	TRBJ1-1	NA	CASRRRRNTEAFF	TGTGCCAGCAGGAGAAGAAGGAACACTGAAGCTTTCTTT
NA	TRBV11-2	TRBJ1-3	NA	CASSLWRGENTIYF	TGTGCCAGCAGCTTATGGAGGGGTGAAAACACCATATATTTT
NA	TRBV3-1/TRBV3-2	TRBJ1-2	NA	CASSQDLGPSGGYTF	TGTGCCAGCAGCCAAGATCTGGGTCCTTCGGGAGGCTACACCTTC
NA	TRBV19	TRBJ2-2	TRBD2	CASSIDSGLAGLTGELFF	TGTGCCAGTAGTATAGATTCGGGACTAGCGGGGCTCACCGGGGAGCTGTTTTTT
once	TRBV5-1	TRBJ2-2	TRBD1	CASSPGTGFIAGELFF	TGCGCCAGCAGCCCCGGGACAGGGTTTATCGCCGGGGAGCTGTTTTTT
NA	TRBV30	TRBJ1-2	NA	CAWSSPLRGTHF	TGTGCCTGGAGTTCTCCCCTGAGGGGGACGCACTTC
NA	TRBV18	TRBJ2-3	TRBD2	CASSPEALAGVTDTQYF	TGTGCCAGCTCACCCGAAGCTCTAGCGGGGGTTACAGATACGCAGTATTTT
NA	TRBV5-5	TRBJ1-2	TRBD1	CASSFGQGMGANYGYTF	TGTGCCAGCAGCTTTGGACAGGGAATGGGAGCTAACTATGGCTACACCTTC
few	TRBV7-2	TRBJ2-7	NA	CASSPWGGGYEQYF	TGTGCCAGCAGCCCTTGGGGCGGCGGATACGAGCAGTACTTC
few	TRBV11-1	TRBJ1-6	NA	CASSLHQVNSPLHF	TGTGCCAGCAGCTTACATCAGGTCAATTCACCCCTCCACTTT
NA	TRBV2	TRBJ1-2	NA	CASSGQVGGYTF	TGTGCCAGCAGTGGACAGGTGGGGGGCTACACCTTC
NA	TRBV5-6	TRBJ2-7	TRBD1	CASSKRQGVVYEQYF	TGTGCCAGCAGCAAACGACAGGGAGTTGTCTACGAGCAGTACTTC
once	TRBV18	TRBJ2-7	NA	CASSPAAADFGPPYEQYF	TGTGCCAGCTCACCAGCAGCAGCCGACTTTGGTCCACCCTACGAGCAGTACTTC
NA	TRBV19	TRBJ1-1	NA	CASARTAVTEAFF	TGTGCCAGCGCCCGGACAGCCGTCACTGAAGCTTTCTTT
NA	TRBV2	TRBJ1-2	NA	CASIPQSYGYTF	TGTGCCAGCATTCCCCAGTCCTATGGCTACACCTTC
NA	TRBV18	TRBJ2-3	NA	CASSPPGGYTDTQYF	TGTGCCAGCTCACCGCCAGGGGGGTACACAGATACGCAGTATTTT
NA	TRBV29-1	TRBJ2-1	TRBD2	CSTKLAGAYNEQFF	TGCAGCACTAAGTTAGCGGGGGCCTACAATGAGCAGTTCTTC
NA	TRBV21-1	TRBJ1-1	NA	CASLQRSKDTEAFF	TGTGCCAGCCTTCAGCGCTCCAAGGACACTGAAGCTTTCTTT
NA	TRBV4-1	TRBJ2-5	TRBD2	CASSQGKRGDQETQYF	TGCGCCAGCAGCCAAGGGAAGCGGGGGGACCAAGAGACCCAGTACTTC
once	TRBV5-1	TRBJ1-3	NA	CASSLRGDSSGNTIYF	TGCGCCAGCAGCTTGAGGGGCGACAGCTCTGGAAACACCATATATTTT
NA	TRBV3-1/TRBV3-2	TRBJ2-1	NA	CASSHAGQHEQFF	TGTGCCAGCAGCCACGCAGGTCAGCATGAGCAGTTCTTC
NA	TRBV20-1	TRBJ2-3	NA	CSAKPRDTQYF	TGCAGTGCTAAGCCTCGGGATACGCAGTATTTT
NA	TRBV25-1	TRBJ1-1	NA	CASRVRTEQTTEAFF	TGTGCCAGCAGGGTCAGGACAGAGCAAACCACTGAAGCTTTCTTT
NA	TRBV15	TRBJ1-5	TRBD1	CATQSEDRVNQPQHF	TGTGCCACCCAGAGCGAGGACAGGGTGAATCAGCCCCAGCATTTT
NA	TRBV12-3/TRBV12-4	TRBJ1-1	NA	CASSSSPGEAFF	TGTGCCAGCAGTTCAAGTCCGGGGGAAGCTTTCTTT
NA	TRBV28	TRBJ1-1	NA	CASSLTGSEAFF	TGTGCCAGCAGCCTAACAGGGTCTGAAGCTTTCTTT
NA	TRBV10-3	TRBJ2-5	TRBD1	CAISELARGSGETQYF	TGTGCCATCAGTGAGCTAGCCAGGGGGTCGGGTGAGACCCAGTACTTC
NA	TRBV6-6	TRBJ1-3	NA	CASSRSFTGSSGNTIYF	TGTGCCAGCAGTCGAAGCTTTACAGGGAGCTCTGGAAACACCATATATTTT
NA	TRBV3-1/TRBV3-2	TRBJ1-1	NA	CASSPVLYTEAFF	TGTGCCAGCAGCCCTGTTCTTTACACTGAAGCTTTCTTT
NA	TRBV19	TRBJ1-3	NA	CASTSTDLPSGNTIYF	TGTGCCAGTACCTCAACCGATCTACCCTCTGGAAACACCATATATTTT
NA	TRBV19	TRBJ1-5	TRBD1	CASSMRDRGNQPQHF	TGTGCCAGTAGTATGCGGGACAGGGGCAATCAGCCCCAGCATTTT
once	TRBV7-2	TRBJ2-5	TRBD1	CASSPPLRGRETQYF	TGTGCCAGCAGCCCACCCTTGAGGGGGCGGGAGACCCAGTACTTC
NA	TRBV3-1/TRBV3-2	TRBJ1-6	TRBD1	CASSRDRGTPLHF	TGTGCCAGCAGCCGGGACAGGGGAACACCCCTCCACTTT
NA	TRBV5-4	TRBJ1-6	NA	CASSAGGSYNSPLHF	TGTGCCAGCAGCGCCGGTGGTTCCTATAATTCACCCCTCCACTTT
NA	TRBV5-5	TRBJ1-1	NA	CASSLLGGGNTEAFF	TGTGCCAGCAGCTTGTTGGGGGGAGGGAACACTGAAGCTTTCTTT
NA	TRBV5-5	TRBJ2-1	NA	CASSLSPASSYNEQFF	TGTGCCAGCAGCTTGTCTCCGGCTAGCTCCTACAATGAGCAGTTCTTC
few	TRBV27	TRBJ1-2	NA	CASSLGQGSINYGYTF	TGTGCCAGCAGTTTGGGGCAGGGATCCATCAACTATGGCTACACCTTC